A single sample gave rise to the 14 T cell receptor beta chains below, sequenced in a study of control samples from healthy donors and cancer patients. The table came from immunoSEQ multiplex PCR; TCRdb's copy has only in-frame clones and leaves some out. Altogether approximately 170,000 clones are present, roughly 90% being singletons, with the ten largest covering 0.68%. Material: blood. The receptors here all came from a woman in her 30s in good health.

The J gene is TRBJ1-1, the V gene TRBV19; D might be TRBD1 (5 bases). The CDR3 contains 13 residues. V shed 7 bases and J shed 5 bases, with 14 bases lying between them. Germline CDR1 LNHDA, CDR2 SQIVND (reference sequence). CDR3 amino acids: CASIEWKGTEAFF. CDR3 nucleotides: TGTGCCAGTATCGAGTGGAAGGGGACTGAAGCTTTCTTT.

V usage is TRBV4-1 and J usage is TRBJ2-1; 10 bases are shared with TRBD2. Unmatched junction bases numbered 3, after V lost 4 bases and J lost 0 bases. CDR3 length: 16 residues. CDR1 is MGHRA, CDR2 YSYEKL, per germline. The CDR3 is CASSLASGSSYNEQFF. The CDR3 bases are TGCGCCAGCAGCCTAGCTAGCGGGAGCTCCTACAATGAGCAGTTCTTC.

The chain combines TRBV27 with TRBJ2-1, with D possibly TRBD1 on 6 matching bases. The length of the CDR3 is 13 residues. CDR1 MNHEY and CDR2 SMNVEV come from the germline V gene (reference sequence). Trimming shortened V by 6 bases and J by 2 bases, and 8 bases separated the two germline ends. In nucleotides, the CDR3 is TGTGCCAGCAGACAGGGAACCTACAATGAGCAGTTCTTC. Translating it yields CASRQGTYNEQFF.

The CDR3 loop is CSGQGGDEKLFF. CDR3 DNA: TGCAGCGGGCAGGGTGGAGATGAAAAACTGTTTTTT. V is TRBV29-1 and J is TRBJ1-4; the D gene is possibly TRBD1 (5 bases). CDR3 length: 12 residues. Trimming cost V 7 bases and J 6 bases, with 12 bases left between them. Germline V gene data show CDR1 as SQVTM and CDR2 as ANQGSEA.

This sequence joins TRBV11-2 and TRBJ2-7; TRBD2 agrees at 7 bases. V was clipped by 6 bases and J by 5 bases; unmatched bases: 10. This CDR3 spans 14 amino acids. Germline lookup yields CDR1 SGHAT and CDR2 FQNNGV. CDR3 DNA sequence: TGTGCCAGCAGGACGGGCGGGAGATATGACGAGCAGTACTTC. It codes for CASRTGGRYDEQYF.

This chain uses TRBV28 with TRBJ2-2; TRBD2 matches at 7 bases. The trim removed 3 bases at V and 1 base at J, leaving 8 bases unmatched. The germline CDR1 and CDR2 sequences are MDHEN and SYDVKM. The CDR3 covers 17 residues. CDR3 nucleotide sequence: TGTGCCAGCAGTTTGCCGTTAGGGACTATGAACACCGGGGAGCTGTTTTTT. Encoded protein: CASSLPLGTMNTGELFF.

The rearrangement uses TRBV28 and TRBJ2-1; D gene unclear. Per germline, CDR1 MDHEN and CDR2 SYDVKM. Trimming took off 6 bases at V and 0 bases at J, with 9 bases between the two ends. The CDR3 consists of 14 residues. The DNA for the CDR3 is TGTGCCAGCAGCCCCCAGCCCTCCTACAATGAGCAGTTCTTC. Protein: CASSPQPSYNEQFF.

The V gene is TRBV7-9, the J gene TRBJ2-6, with D unresolved. The germline V and J ends were trimmed by 2 bases and 0 bases, with 11 bases remaining between them. Germline values: CDR1 SEHNR, CDR2 FQNEAQ (reference sequence). The CDR3 totals 17 residues. In DNA, the CDR3 is TGTGCCAGCAGCTTATACCGACGCTACTCTGGGGCCAACGTCCTGACTTTC. It is translated as CASSLYRRYSGANVLTF.

The chain carries TRBV28 and TRBJ2-3, with 13 positions matching TRBD2. Germline CDR1 MDHEN, CDR2 SYDVKM. CDR3 length equals 19 residues. The junction had 14 bases not matched to a gene; V was cut back by 6 bases and J by 2 bases. CDR3 sequence (DNA): TGTGCCAGCAGCTCAGAGGGGGGACTAGCGGGACACCCCACAGATACGCAGTATTTT. This encodes CASSSEGGLAGHPTDTQYF.

This chain joins TRBV28 and TRBJ2-2; D remains ambiguous. This CDR3 has 13 amino acids. Germline V gene lookup returns CDR1 MDHEN and CDR2 SYDVKM. V lost 6 bases to trimming and J lost 5 bases, with 10 bases between them. The CDR3 DNA sequence: TGTGCCAGCAGCCAAAGAAGAACCGGGGAGCTGTTTTTT. It is translated as CASSQRRTGELFF.

Note on this clone: Within the sample, other DNA sequences also encode this same CDR3. V usage is TRBV12-3 or TRBV12-4 and J usage is TRBJ2-5; D unclear. The CDR3 is 11 residues long. Between the trimmed V and J ends, which lost 7 bases and 5 bases, there was a span of 8 bases. DNA of the CDR3: TGTGCCAGCACCTTGGGGGAGACCCAGTACTTC. It yields the protein CASTLGETQYF.

The chain carries TRBV19 and TRBJ2-7; the match to TRBD1 covers 10 bases. Losses at the gene ends were 7 bases for V and 3 bases for J; bases not matched to a gene: 3. The CDR3 runs to 13 residues. CDR1 LNHDA and CDR2 SQIVND come from the germline V gene (reference sequence). Here the CDR3 DNA reads TGTGCCAGTACGGGACAGGGGAACTACGAGCAGTACTTC. This sequence encodes CASTGQGNYEQYF.

The V call is TRBV11-3, the J call TRBJ2-1; D not resolved. Germline CDR1 and CDR2: SGHNT and YENEEA. The CDR3 extends over 13 amino acids. Trimming cost V 0 bases and J 9 bases, with 9 bases left between them. CDR3 in DNA: TGTGCCAGCAGCTTAGATTCCCTAGGTGAGCAGTTCTTC. Encoded protein: CASSLDSLGEQFF. Full variable domain (missing parts from reference TRBV11-3 and TRBJ2-1): EAGVVQSPRYKIIEKKQPVAFWCNPISGHNTLYWYLQNLGQGPELLIRYENEEAVDDSQLPKDRFSAERLKGVDSTLKIQPAELGDSAVYLCASSLDSLGEQFFGPGTRLTVL.

This chain uses TRBV12-5 with TRBJ1-5; 10 positions agree with TRBD1. The CDR3 has 16 residues. CDR1 and CDR2 (germline): LGHNT, FRNRAP. J gave up 4 bases and V 0 bases, and 3 bases lay outside the gene matches. The DNA for the CDR3 is TGTGCTAGTGGTTTGGTGACAGGGGGCTTAAATCAGCCCCAGCATTTT. This codes for CASGLVTGGLNQPQHF.